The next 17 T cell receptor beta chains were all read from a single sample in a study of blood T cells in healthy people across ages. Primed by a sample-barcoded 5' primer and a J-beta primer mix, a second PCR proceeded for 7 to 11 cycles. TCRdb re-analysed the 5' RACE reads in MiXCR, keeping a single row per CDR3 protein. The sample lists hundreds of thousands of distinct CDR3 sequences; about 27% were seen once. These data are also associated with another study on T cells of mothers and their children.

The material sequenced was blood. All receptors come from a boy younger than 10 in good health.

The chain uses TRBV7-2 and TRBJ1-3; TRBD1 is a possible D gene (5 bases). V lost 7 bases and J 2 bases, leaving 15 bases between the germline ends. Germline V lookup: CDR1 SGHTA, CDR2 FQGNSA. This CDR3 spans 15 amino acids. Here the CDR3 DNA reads TGTGCCAGCACCACCCTGTGGGGGGCTGGAAACACCATATATTTT. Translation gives CASTTLWGAGNTIYF.

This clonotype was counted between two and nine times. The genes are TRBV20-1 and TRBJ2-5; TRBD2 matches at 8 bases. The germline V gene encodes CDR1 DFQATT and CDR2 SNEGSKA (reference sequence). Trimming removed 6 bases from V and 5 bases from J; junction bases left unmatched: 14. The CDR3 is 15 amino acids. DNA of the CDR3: TGCAGTGCCCCCCCCGGTAGCGGGATCTCTGAGACCCAGTACTTC. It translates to CSAPPGSGISETQYF.

CDR3: CASSKHGPGHQPQHF. The CDR3 region has the DNA TGTGCCAGCAGCAAACACGGTCCTGGACATCAGCCCCAGCATTTT. The chain has TRBV3-1 and TRBJ1-5; D unresolved. Trimming pared 5 bases from V and 5 bases from J, leaving 16 bases between. CDR1 LGHDT and CDR2 YNNKEL come from the germline V gene (reference sequence). The CDR3 is 15 residues long.

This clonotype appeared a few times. The CDR3 spells CASSPRTGSQETQYF. In nucleotides, the CDR3 is TGTGCCAGCAGCCCCCGGACAGGTTCCCAAGAGACCCAGTACTTC. The V call is TRBV3-1, the J call TRBJ2-5, with 7 bases fitting TRBD1. The CDR3 has 15 residues. The germline V gene encodes CDR1 LGHDT and CDR2 YNNKEL (reference sequence). Trimming removed 4 bases from V and 1 base from J; junction bases left unmatched: 6.

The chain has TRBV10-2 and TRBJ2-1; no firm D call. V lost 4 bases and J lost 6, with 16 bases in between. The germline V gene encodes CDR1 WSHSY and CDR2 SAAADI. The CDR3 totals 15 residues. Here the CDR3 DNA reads TGCGCCAGCAGTGGTTCGAACAAGCGCTTCAATGAGCAGTTCTTC. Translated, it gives CASSGSNKRFNEQFF.

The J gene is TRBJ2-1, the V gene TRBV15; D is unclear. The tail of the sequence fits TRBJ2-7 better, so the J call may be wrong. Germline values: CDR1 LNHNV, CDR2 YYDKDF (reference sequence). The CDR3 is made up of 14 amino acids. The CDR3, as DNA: TGTGCCACCAGCAGCGCACAGCCAAGCGACAAGCAGTACTTC. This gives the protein CATSSAQPSDKQYF.

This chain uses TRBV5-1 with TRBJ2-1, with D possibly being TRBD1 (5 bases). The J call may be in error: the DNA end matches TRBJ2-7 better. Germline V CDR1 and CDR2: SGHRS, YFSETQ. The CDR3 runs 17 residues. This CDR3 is CASSRETTVPPFYEQYF. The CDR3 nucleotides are TGCGCCAGCAGCCGCGAAACGACAGTCCCCCCTTTCTACGAGCAGTACTTC.

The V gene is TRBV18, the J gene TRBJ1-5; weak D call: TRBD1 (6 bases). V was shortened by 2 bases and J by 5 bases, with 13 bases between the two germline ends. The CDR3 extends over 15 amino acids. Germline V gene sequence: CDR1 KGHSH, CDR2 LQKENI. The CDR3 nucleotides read TGTGCCAGCTCACCATTAGGGGACAAGTATCAGCCCCAGCATTTT. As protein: CASSPLGDKYQPQHF.

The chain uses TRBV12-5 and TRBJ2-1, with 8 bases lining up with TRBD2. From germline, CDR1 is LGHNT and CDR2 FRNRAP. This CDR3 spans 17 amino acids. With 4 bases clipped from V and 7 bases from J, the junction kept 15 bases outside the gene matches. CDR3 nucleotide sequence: TGTGCTAGTGGTTCCTTCCCTGGCGGGAGCGGGGGAAATGAGCAGTTCTTC. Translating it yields CASGSFPGGSGGNEQFF. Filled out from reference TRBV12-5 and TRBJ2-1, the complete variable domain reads DARVTQTPRHKVTEMGQEVTMRCQPILGHNTVFWYRQTMMQGLELLAYFRNRAPLDDSGMPKDRFSAEMPDATLATLKIQPSEPRDSAVYFCASGSFPGGSGGNEQFFGPGTRLTVL.

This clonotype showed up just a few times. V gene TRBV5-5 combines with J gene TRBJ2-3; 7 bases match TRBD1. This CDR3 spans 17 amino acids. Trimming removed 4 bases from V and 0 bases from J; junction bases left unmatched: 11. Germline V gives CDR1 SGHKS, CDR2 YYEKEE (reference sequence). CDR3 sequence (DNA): TGTGCCAGCAGCCAGCTAGGGACAGTCTCTAGCACAGATACGCAGTATTTT. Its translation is CASSQLGTVSSTDTQYF.

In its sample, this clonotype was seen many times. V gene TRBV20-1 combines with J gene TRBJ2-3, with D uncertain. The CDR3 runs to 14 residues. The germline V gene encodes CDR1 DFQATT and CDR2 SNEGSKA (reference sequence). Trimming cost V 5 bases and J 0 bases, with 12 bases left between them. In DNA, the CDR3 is TGCAGTGCTCCCCCTCCGCAGAGCACAGATACGCAGTATTTT. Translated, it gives CSAPPPQSTDTQYF.

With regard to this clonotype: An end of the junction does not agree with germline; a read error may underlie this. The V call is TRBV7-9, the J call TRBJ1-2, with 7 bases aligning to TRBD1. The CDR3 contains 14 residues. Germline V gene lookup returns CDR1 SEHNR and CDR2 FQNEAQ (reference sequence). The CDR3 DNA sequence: TGTGCCAGCAGCCCGACAGGGTCGGCCTATGGCCACACCTTC. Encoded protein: CASSPTGSAYGHTF.

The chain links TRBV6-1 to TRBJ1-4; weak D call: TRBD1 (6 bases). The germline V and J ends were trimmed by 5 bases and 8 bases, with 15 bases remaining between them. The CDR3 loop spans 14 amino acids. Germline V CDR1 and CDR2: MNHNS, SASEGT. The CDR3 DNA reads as TGTGCCAGCAGTAGAGGGGGGGCCGAAGAAAAACTGTTTTTT. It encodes CASSRGGAEEKLFF.

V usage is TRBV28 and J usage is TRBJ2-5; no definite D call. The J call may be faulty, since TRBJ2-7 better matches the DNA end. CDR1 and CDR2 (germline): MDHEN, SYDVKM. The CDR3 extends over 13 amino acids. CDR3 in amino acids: CASLSLGPYEQYF. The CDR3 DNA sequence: TGTGCCAGCCTCAGTTTGGGCCCCTACGAGCAGTACTTC.

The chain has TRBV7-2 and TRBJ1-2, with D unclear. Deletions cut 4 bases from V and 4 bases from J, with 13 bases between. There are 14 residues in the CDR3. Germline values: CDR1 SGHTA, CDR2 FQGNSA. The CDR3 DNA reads TGTGCCAGCAGCTCGACGCTCGGTAGCTATGGCTACACCTTC. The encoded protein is CASSSTLGSYGYTF.

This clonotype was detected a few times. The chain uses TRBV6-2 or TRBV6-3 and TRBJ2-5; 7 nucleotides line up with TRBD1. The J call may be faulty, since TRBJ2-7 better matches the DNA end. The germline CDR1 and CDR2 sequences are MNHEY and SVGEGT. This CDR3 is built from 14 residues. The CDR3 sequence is CASRNPGQSYEQYF. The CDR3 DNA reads TGTGCCAGCAGGAACCCGGGACAGTCCTACGAGCAGTACTTC.

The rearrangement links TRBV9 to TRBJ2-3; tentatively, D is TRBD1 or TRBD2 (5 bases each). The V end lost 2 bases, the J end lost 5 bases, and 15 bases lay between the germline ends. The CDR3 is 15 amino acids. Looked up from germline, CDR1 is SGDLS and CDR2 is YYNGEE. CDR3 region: CASSVDPGREDTQYF. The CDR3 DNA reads TGTGCCAGCAGCGTTGACCCGGGACGTGAAGATACGCAGTATTTT.